The 17 T cell receptor beta chains reported below all come from one sample, sequenced in a study of blood T cell repertoires in COVID-19. Generated by immunoSEQ multiplex PCR, the TCRdb table keeps only in-frame clones and is missing some. The table lists around 22,000 clones, 80% to 90% of them singletons. The sequenced sample consisted of peripheral blood. Receptors originate from a human donor with active COVID-19. The donor label of this sample is uncertain.

J is TRBJ2-7 and V is TRBV7-2; 9 positions match TRBD2. CDR3 length equals 14 residues. V gave up 5 bases and J gave up 7 bases; unmatched junction bases: 9. Germline CDR1 reads SGHTA; CDR2 reads FQGNSA. The CDR3: CASSLLAGVVEQYF. CDR3 nucleotides: TGTGCCAGCAGCCTCTTAGCGGGAGTTGTAGAGCAGTACTTC.

The chain links TRBV6-5 to TRBJ2-5; D is unresolved. The CDR3 runs 12 residues. V was cut by 6 bases and J by 5 bases, with 10 bases left in between. Germline V lookup: CDR1 MNHEY, CDR2 SVGAGI. CDR3 DNA: TGTGCCAGCAGCTCGACGCGGGAGACCCAGTACTTC. Translated, it gives CASSSTRETQYF.

The chain joins TRBV7-2 to TRBJ1-2; no clear D gene. CDR1 SGHTA and CDR2 FQGNSA come from the germline V gene. Trimming stripped 5 bases from V and 1 base from J, with 17 bases between. This CDR3 is 16 amino acids long. CDR3 nucleotides: TGTGCCAGCAGCCTCGGCAGGTCCCGTTTTAACTATGGCTACACCTTC. Encoded protein: CASSLGRSRFNYGYTF.

The rearrangement links TRBV7-3 to TRBJ1-6; 8 positions match TRBD1. Germline loops: CDR1 SGHTA, CDR2 FQGTGA. V lost 4 bases, J lost 4 bases, and 3 bases stayed unmatched. The CDR3 is 15 amino acids. CDR3 amino acids: CASSSTGGYNSPLHF. CDR3 DNA: TGTGCCAGCAGCTCAACAGGGGGATATAATTCACCCCTCCACTTT. Drawing the rest from reference TRBV7-3 and TRBJ1-6, the complete variable domain is GAGVSQTPSNKVTEKGKYVELRCDPISGHTALYWYRQSLGQGPEFLIYFQGTGAADDSGLPNDRFFAVRPEGSVSTLKIQRTERGDSAVYLCASSSTGGYNSPLHFGNGTRLTVT.

The rearrangement links TRBV7-9 to TRBJ2-6, with 7 positions matching TRBD2. Germline CDR1 SEHNR, CDR2 FQNEAQ (reference sequence). The V gene end was trimmed by 8 bases and the J gene end by 0 bases; junction bases not matched to a gene: 16. The CDR3 is 19 residues long. CDR3 sequence reads: CASHNSERGLFSGANVLTF. The DNA of the CDR3 is TGTGCCAGCCATAATTCGGAGCGGGGCCTTTTCTCTGGGGCCAACGTCCTGACTTTC.

This chain links TRBV7-9 with TRBJ2-5, with TRBD1 identical over 9 bases. V shed 6 bases and J 4 bases; nucleotides not matched to a gene: 3. CDR3 length equals 13 residues. The germline V gene has CDR1 SEHNR and CDR2 FQNEAQ (reference sequence). The CDR3 DNA reads as TGTGCCAGCAGACAGGGGGCAATAGAGACCCAGTACTTC. Amino acids: CASRQGAIETQYF.

This clone was picked up one time. The chain has TRBV6-6 and TRBJ2-1, with 8 positions matching TRBD2. Losses at the gene ends were 8 bases for V and 2 bases for J; bases not matched to a gene: 5. Germline loops: CDR1 MNHNY, CDR2 SVGAGI (reference sequence). The CDR3 consists of 14 residues. CDR3 residues: CASLPGGPYNEQFF. Here the CDR3 DNA reads TGTGCCAGCCTCCCGGGGGGGCCCTACAATGAGCAGTTCTTC.

The V gene is TRBV5-4, the J gene TRBJ2-5, with 9 nucleotides matching TRBD2. Germline CDR1 reads SGHNT; CDR2 reads YYREEE (reference sequence). The CDR3 is 17 residues long. J gave up 3 bases and V 5 bases, and 14 bases lay outside the gene matches. Here the CDR3 DNA reads TGTGCCAGCAGTCCGGGAAGGCTAGCGGGGACTGAAGAGACCCAGTACTTC. Amino acid sequence: CASSPGRLAGTEETQYF. Combining the CDR3 with reference TRBV5-4 and TRBJ2-5 gives the whole variable domain ETGVTQSPTHLIKTRGQQVTLRCSSQSGHNTVSWYQQALGQGPQFIFQYYREEENGRGNFPPRFSGLQFPNYSSELNVNALELDDSALYLCASSPGRLAGTEETQYFGPGTRLLVL.

The chain employs TRBV19 and TRBJ1-5; a weak D match, TRBD1 (5 bases). Trimming left V 5 bases short and J 4 bases short, with 18 bases between. Germline V gene data show CDR1 as LNHDA and CDR2 as SQIVND (reference sequence). CDR3 length: 16 residues. The DNA of the CDR3 is TGTGCCAGTAGTTCGGAGGGGTCCCGCCGGAATCAGCCCCAGCATTTT. The encoded protein is CASSSEGSRRNQPQHF.

This rearrangement joins TRBV19 to TRBJ1-1; possible D gene TRBD1, 5 bases. V was clipped by 4 bases and J by 5 bases, with 8 bases between them. The germline V gene has CDR1 LNHDA and CDR2 SQIVND (reference sequence). The CDR3 has 12 residues. CDR3 sequence reads: CASSSGGTEAFF. In DNA, the CDR3 is TGTGCCAGTAGTAGCGGGGGGACTGAAGCTTTCTTT.

The chain links TRBV7-9 to TRBJ1-2; D gene uncertain. Trimming cost V 1 base and J 7 bases, with 10 bases left between them. Germline V lookup: CDR1 SEHNR, CDR2 FQNEAQ (reference sequence). The CDR3 runs to 13 residues. CDR3 loop: CASSLEPGFGYTF. The CDR3 DNA reads as TGTGCCAGCAGCTTAGAGCCGGGGTTTGGCTACACCTTC.

The V call is TRBV7-3, the J call TRBJ2-7, with 10 positions matching TRBD1. This CDR3 is built from 19 residues. CDR1 SGHTA and CDR2 FQGTGA come from the germline V gene. The ends lost 1 base at V and 3 bases at J; junction bases unmatched: 15. The CDR3 DNA is TGTGCCAGCAGCTTAAACGACCTCTACCGGGACAGGGGCTTCTACGAGCAGTACTTC. Amino acid sequence: CASSLNDLYRDRGFYEQYF.

The chain employs TRBV7-2 and TRBJ1-5, with D maybe TRBD1 (5 bases). Germline V gene sequence: CDR1 SGHTA, CDR2 FQGNSA. The CDR3 has 13 amino acids. V was clipped by 10 bases and J by 3 bases, with 13 bases between them. CDR3 residues: CATADRVNQPQHF. The CDR3 DNA reads TGTGCCACCGCCGACAGAGTCAATCAGCCCCAGCATTTT.

V is TRBV12-3 or TRBV12-4 and J is TRBJ1-3; D remains ambiguous. CDR3 length: 12 residues. Trimming took 3 bases from V and 4 from J, leaving 4 bases between them. The CDR3 DNA reads TGTGCCAGCAGTTTCATCGGAAACACCATATATTTT. Its protein product is CASSFIGNTIYF.

This CDR3 is CASSLDVAGGRLKYEQYF. The CDR3 nucleotides read TGTGCCAGTAGTCTGGATGTAGCGGGAGGAAGGCTTAAGTACGAGCAGTACTTC. This chain links TRBV19 with TRBJ2-7; 10 nucleotides match TRBD2. Germline CDR1 and CDR2: LNHDA and SQIVND (reference sequence). Unmatched junction bases numbered 17, after V lost 5 bases and J lost 4 bases. The CDR3 has 18 amino acids.

This chain links TRBV4-1 with TRBJ2-5, with 7 bases fitting TRBD1. Germline CDR1 and CDR2: MGHRA and YSYEKL. V shed 4 bases, J shed 0 bases, and the junction held 5 bases outside the gene matches. This CDR3 spans 15 amino acids. The CDR3 region has the DNA TGCGCCAGCAGCCGAGCCCAGGGGGACCAAGAGACCCAGTACTTC. The encoded protein is CASSRAQGDQETQYF.

The chain links TRBV18 to TRBJ2-5; TRBD1 agrees at 8 bases. The length of the CDR3 is 15 residues. With 3 bases clipped from V and 5 bases from J, the junction kept 8 bases outside the gene matches. Looked up from germline, CDR1 is KGHSH and CDR2 is LQKENI. CDR3 protein: CASSPPGQGRETQYF. CDR3 sequence (DNA): TGTGCCAGCTCACCCCCCGGACAGGGCCGGGAGACCCAGTACTTC.